This entry is about one T cell receptor (beta chain). This CDR3 contains 18 residues. CDR1 and CDR2 (germline): SNHLY, FYNNEI. J was trimmed by 3 bases and V by 6 bases; bases with no gene match: 10. Study processing details: Nucleated cell number was recorded as an estimate derived from reference gene primer amplification. Produced via immunoSEQ multiplex PCR; TCRdb's table is partial and in-frame only. For V, J and clone size, that table is used; D and trimming come from the DNA. The table lists around 300,000 clones, roughly 80% of them singletons. The entry originates in a study of blood T cell repertoires in COVID-19. Looking at the study overall: Sites across the United States, Italy and Spain contributed samples from acute and convalescent COVID-19. PBMCs, B-cell-depleted T cells, or T cells provided the cDNA or gDNA that made up the material.

The receptor was isolated from a woman aged 45 to 65 with active or convalescent COVID-19. V is TRBV2 and J is TRBJ2-1; 14 bases are a match to TRBD2. The sample taken for sequencing was peripheral blood. The CDR3 is CASRDPGGLAGDYNEQFF. In DNA, the CDR3 is TGTGCCAGCAGGGACCCCGGGGGACTAGCGGGGGACTACAATGAGCAGTTCTTC.